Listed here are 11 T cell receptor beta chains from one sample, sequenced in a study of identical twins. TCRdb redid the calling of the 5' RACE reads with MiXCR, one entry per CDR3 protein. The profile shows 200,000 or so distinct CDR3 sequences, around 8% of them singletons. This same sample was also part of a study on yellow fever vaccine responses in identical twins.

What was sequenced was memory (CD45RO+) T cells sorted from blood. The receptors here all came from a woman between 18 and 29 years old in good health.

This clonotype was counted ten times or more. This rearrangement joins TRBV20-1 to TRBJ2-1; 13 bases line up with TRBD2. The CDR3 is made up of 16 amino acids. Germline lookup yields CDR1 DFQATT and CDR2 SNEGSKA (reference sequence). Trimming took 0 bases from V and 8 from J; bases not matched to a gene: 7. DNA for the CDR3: TGCAGTGCTAGAGATCTCACTAGCGGGAGGGCAGATGAGCAGTTCTTC. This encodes CSARDLTSGRADEQFF.

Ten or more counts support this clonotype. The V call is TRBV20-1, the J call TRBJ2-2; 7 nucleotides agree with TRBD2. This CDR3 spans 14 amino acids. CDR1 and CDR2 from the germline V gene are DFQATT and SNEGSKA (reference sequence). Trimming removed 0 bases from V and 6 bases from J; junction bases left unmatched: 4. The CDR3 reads CSARDQREAGELFF. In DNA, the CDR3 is TGCAGTGCTAGAGACCAGCGGGAAGCCGGGGAGCTGTTTTTT.

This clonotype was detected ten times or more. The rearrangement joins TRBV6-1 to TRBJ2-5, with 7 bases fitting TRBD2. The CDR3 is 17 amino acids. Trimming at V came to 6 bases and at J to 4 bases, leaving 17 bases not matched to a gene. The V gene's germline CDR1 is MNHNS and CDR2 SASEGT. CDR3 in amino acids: CASSRLSGMADRETQYF. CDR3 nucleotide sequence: TGTGCCAGCAGCCGCTTGAGCGGGATGGCTGATCGAGAGACCCAGTACTTC.

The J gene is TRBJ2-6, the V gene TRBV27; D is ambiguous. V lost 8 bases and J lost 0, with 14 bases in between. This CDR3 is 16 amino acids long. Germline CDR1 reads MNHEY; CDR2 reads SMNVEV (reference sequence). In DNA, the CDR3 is TGTGCCAGCGCGTCAGGACGGAACTCTGGGGCCAACGTCCTGACTTTC. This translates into CASASGRNSGANVLTF. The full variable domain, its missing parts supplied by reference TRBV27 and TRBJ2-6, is EAQVTQNPRYLITVTGKKLTVTCSQNMNHEYMSWYRQDPGLGLRQIYYSMNVEVTDKGDVPEGYKVSRKEKRNFPLILESPSPNQTSLYFCASASGRNSGANVLTFGAGSRLTVL.

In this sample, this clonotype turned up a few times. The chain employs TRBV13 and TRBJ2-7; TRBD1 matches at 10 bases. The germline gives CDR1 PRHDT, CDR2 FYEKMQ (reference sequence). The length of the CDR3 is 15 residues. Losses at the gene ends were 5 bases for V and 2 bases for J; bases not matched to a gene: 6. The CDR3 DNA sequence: TGTGCCAGCAGCCTGACCGGGACAGGGGCCTACGAGCAGTACTTC. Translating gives CASSLTGTGAYEQYF. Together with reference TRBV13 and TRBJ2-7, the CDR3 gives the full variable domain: AAGVIQSPRHLIKEKRETATLKCYPIPRHDTVYWYQQGPGQDPQFLISFYEKMQSDKGSIPDRFSAQQFSDYHSELNMSSLELGDSALYFCASSLTGTGAYEQYFGPGTRLTVT.

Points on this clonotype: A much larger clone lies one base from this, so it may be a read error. The CDR3 bases are TGTGCCAGCAGCTACGGGACTAGTGACGAGCAGTTCTTC. Translated, it gives CASSYGTSDEQFF. V is TRBV7-3 and J is TRBJ2-7, with TRBD2 matching 8 bases. The DNA end favors TRBJ2-1, so the J call may be wrong. Germline CDR1 SGHTA, CDR2 FQGTGA. The CDR3 consists of 13 residues.

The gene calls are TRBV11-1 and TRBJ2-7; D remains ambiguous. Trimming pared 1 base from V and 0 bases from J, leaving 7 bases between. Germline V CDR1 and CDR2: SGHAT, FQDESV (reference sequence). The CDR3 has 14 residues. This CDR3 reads CASSLVGYSYEQYF. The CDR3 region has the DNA TGTGCCAGCAGCTTAGTGGGATACTCCTACGAGCAGTACTTC.

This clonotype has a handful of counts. In DNA, the CDR3 is TGTGCCAGCAGCTTGTCAGGGAACAATGAGCAGTTCTTC. Protein sequence: CASSLSGNNEQFF. The genes are TRBV7-9 and TRBJ2-1; D possibly corresponds to TRBD1 (5 bases). V lost 3 bases, J lost 5 bases, and 8 bases lay in between. Germline CDR1 and CDR2: SEHNR and FQNEAQ (reference sequence). The CDR3 loop spans 13 amino acids.

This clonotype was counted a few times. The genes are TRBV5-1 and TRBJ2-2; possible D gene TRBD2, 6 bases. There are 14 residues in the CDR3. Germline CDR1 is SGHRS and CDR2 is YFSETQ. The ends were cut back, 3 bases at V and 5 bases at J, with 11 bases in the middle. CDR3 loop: CASSSEGLTGELFF. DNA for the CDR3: TGCGCCAGCAGCTCCGAGGGACTTACCGGGGAGCTGTTTTTT.

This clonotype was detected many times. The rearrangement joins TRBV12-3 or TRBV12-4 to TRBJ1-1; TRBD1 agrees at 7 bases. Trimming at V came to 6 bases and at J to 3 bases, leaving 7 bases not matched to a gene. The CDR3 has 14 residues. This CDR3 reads CASRRTGADTEAFF. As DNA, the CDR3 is TGTGCCAGCAGACGGACAGGCGCTGACACTGAAGCTTTCTTT.

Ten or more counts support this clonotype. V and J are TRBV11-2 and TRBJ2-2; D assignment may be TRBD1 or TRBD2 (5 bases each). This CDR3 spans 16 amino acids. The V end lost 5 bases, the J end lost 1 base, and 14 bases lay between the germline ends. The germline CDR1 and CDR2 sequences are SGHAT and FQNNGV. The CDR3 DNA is TGTGCCAGCAGCCCAGGTGGGACCAGGAACACCGGGGAGCTGTTTTTT. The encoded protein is CASSPGGTRNTGELFF.